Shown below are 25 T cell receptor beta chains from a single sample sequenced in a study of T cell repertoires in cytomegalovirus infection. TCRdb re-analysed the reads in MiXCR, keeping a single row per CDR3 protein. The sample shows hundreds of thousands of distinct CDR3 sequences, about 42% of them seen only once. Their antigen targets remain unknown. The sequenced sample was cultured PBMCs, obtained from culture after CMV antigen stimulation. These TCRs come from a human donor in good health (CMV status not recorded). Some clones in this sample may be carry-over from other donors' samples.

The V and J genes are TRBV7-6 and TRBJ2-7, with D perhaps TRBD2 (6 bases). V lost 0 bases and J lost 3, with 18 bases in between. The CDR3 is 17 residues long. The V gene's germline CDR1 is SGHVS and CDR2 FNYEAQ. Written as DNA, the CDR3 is TGTGCCAGCAGCTTAGCGCGGGGAATTCCCTCGGACTACGAGCAGTACTTC. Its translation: CASSLARGIPSDYEQYF.

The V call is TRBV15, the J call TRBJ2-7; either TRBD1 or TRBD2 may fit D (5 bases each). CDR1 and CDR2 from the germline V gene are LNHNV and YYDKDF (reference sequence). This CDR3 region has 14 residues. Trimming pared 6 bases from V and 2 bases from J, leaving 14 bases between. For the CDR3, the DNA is TGTGCCACCAGATTGCCGGGACCTACCTACGAGCAGTACTTC. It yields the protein CATRLPGPTYEQYF.

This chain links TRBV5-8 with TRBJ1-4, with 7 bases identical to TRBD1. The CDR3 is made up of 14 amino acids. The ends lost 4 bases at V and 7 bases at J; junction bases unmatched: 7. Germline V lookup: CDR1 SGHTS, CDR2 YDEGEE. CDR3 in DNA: TGTGCCAGCAGCCCCCGGGGACAGATTGAAAAACTGTTTTTT. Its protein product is CASSPRGQIEKLFF.

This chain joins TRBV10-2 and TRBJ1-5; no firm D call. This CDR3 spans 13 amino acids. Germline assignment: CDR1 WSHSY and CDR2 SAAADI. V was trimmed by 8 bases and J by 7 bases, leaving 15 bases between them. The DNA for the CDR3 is TGCGCCAGCCGCCCGAGGACGGTACAGCCCCAGCATTTT. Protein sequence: CASRPRTVQPQHF.

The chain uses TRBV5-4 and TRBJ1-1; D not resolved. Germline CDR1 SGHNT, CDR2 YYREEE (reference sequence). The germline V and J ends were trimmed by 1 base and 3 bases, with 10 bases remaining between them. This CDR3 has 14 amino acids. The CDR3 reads CASSLPGRDTEAFF. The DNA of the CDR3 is TGTGCCAGCAGCTTGCCGGGTCGGGACACTGAAGCTTTCTTT.

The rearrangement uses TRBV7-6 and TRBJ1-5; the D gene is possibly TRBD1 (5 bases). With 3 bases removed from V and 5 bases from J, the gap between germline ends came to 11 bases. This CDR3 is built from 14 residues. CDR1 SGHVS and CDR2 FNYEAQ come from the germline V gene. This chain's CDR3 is CASSLGVGDQPQHF. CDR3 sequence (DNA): TGTGCCAGCAGCTTGGGTGTGGGGGATCAGCCCCAGCATTTT.

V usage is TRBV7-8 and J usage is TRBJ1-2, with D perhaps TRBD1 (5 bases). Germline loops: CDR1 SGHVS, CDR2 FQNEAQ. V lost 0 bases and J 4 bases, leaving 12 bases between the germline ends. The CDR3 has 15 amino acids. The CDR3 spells CASSLAGEWGYGYTF. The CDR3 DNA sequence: TGTGCCAGCAGCTTAGCGGGGGAATGGGGCTATGGCTACACCTTC.

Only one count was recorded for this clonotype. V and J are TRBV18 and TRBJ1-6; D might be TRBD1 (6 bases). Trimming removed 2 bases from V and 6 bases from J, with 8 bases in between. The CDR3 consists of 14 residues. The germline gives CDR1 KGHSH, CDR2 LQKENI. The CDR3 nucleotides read TGTGCCAGCTCACCAAGAGGGGGTAATTCACCCCTCCACTTT. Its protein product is CASSPRGGNSPLHF. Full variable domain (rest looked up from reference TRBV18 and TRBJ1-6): NAGVMQNPRHLVRRRGQEARLRCSPMKGHSHVYWYRQLPEEGLKFMVYLQKENIIDESGMPKERFSAEFPKEGPSILRIQQVVRGDSAAYFCASSPRGGNSPLHFGNGTRLTVT.

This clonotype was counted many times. Here the CDR3 DNA reads TGTGCCAGCAGTCTCGGGGGTCGGGAGACCCAGTACTTC. Encoded protein: CASSLGGRETQYF. This chain uses TRBV7-2 with TRBJ2-5; perhaps TRBD2 as D (6 bases). There are 13 residues in the CDR3. V lost 6 bases to trimming and J lost 5 bases, with 13 bases between them. CDR1 is SGHTA and CDR2 is FQGNSA in the germline V gene.

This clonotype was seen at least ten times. CDR3 DNA: TGTGCCAGCAGCTTTGGGACCACCTATGAGCAGTTCTTC. Encoded protein: CASSFGTTYEQFF. The chain links TRBV7-2 to TRBJ2-1; D possibly matches TRBD1 or TRBD2 (5 bases each). This CDR3 is built from 13 residues. Trimming pared 3 bases from V and 8 bases from J, leaving 11 bases between. CDR1 and CDR2 from the germline V gene are SGHTA and FQGNSA. The whole variable domain, remainder taken from reference TRBV7-2 and TRBJ2-1, is GAGVSQSPSNKVTEKGKDVELRCDPISGHTALYWYRQSLGQGLEFLIYFQGNSAPDKSGLPSDRFSAERTGGSVSTLTIQRTQQEDSAVYLCASSFGTTYEQFFGPGTRLTVL.

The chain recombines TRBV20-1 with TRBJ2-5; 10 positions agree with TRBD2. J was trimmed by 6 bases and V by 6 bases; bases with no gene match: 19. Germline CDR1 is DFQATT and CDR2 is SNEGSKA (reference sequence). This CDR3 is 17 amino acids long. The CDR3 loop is CSATASGGPVMGKTQYF. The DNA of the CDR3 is TGCAGTGCGACCGCTAGCGGGGGCCCCGTCATGGGCAAGACCCAGTACTTC.

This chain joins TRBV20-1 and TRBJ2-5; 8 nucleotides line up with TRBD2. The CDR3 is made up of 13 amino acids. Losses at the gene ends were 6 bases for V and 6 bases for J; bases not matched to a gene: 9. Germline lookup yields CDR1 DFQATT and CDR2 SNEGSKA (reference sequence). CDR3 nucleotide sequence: TGCAGTGCCGGGGCACTAGCGGTTCAGACCCAGTACTTC. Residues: CSAGALAVQTQYF.

The CDR3 here is CASSSPDAFSHAEAFF. DNA for the CDR3: TGTGCCAGCAGTTCCCCCGACGCTTTCTCCCACGCTGAAGCTTTCTTT. The chain is built from TRBV12-3 or TRBV12-4 and TRBJ1-1; D remains ambiguous. This CDR3 has 16 amino acids. V was trimmed by 4 bases and J by 6 bases, leaving 21 bases between them.

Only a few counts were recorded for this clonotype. The CDR3 reads CASSLAIAEEQYF. CDR3 in DNA: TGTGCCAGCAGCTTAGCAATAGCGGAGGAGCAGTACTTC. The chain links TRBV7-2 to TRBJ2-7; tentative D call: TRBD2 (6 bases). Germline loops: CDR1 SGHTA, CDR2 FQGNSA. The CDR3 totals 13 residues. With 0 bases removed from V and 7 bases from J, the gap between germline ends came to 10 bases.

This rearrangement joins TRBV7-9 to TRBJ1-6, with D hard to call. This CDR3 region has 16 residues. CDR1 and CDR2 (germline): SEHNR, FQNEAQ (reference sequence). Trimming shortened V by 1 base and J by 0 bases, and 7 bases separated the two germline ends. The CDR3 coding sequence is TGTGCCAGCAGCTTAGTTCCGAGCTCCTATAATTCACCCCTCCACTTT. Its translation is CASSLVPSSYNSPLHF.

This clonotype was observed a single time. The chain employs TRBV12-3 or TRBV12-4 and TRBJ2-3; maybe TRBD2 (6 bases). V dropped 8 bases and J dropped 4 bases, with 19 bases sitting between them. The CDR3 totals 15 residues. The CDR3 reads CASHLGGARADTQYF. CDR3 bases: TGTGCCAGCCACCTTGGCGGGGCCAGGGCAGATACGCAGTATTTT.

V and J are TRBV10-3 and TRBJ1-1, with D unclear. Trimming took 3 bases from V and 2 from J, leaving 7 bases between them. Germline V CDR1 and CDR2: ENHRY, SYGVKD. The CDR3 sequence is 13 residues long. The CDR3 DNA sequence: TGTGCCATCAGTGACGGGGTAAACACTGAAGCTTTCTTT. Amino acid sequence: CAISDGVNTEAFF.

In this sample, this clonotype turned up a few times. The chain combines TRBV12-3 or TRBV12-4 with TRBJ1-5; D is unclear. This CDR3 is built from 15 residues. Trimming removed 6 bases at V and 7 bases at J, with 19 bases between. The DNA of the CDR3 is TGTGCCAGCAGCCTAGGGCAGCTCGGGCGGCAGCCCCAGCATTTT. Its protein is CASSLGQLGRQPQHF.

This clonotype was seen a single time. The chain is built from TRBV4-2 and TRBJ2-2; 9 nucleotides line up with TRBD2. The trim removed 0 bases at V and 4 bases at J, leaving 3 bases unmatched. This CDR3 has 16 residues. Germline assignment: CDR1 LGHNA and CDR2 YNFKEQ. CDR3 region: CASSQEKRGVTGELFF. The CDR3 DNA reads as TGTGCCAGCAGCCAAGAAAAGCGGGGGGTCACCGGGGAGCTGTTTTTT.

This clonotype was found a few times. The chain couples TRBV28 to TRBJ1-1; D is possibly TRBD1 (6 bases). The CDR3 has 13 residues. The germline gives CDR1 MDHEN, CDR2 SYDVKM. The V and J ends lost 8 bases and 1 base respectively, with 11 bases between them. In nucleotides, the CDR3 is TGTGCCAGCGCCGTGACAGGGAACACTGAAGCTTTCTTT. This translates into CASAVTGNTEAFF. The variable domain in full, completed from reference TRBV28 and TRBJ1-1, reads DVKVTQSSRYLVKRTGEKVFLECVQDMDHENMFWYRQDPGLGLRLIYFSYDVKMKEKGDIPEGYSVSREKKERFSLILESASTNQTSMYLCASAVTGNTEAFFGQGTRLTVV.

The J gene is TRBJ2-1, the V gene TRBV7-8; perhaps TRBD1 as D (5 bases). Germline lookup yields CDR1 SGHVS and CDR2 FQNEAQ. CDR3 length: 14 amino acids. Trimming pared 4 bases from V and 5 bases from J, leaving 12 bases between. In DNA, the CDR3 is TGTGCCAGCAGCTCCGGACAATTCCACAATGAGCAGTTCTTC. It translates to CASSSGQFHNEQFF. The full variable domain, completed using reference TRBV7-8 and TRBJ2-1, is GAGVSQSPRYKVAKRGQDVALRCDPISGHVSLFWYQQALGQGPEFLTYFQNEAQLDKSGLPSDRFFAERPEGSVSTLKIQRTQQEDSAVYLCASSSGQFHNEQFFGPGTRLTVL.

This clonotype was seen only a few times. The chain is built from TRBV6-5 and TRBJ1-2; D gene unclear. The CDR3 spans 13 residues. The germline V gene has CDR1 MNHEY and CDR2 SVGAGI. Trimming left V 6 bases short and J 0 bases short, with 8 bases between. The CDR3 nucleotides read TGTGCCAGCAGGCGCGACGCTAACTATGGCTACACCTTC. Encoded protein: CASRRDANYGYTF.

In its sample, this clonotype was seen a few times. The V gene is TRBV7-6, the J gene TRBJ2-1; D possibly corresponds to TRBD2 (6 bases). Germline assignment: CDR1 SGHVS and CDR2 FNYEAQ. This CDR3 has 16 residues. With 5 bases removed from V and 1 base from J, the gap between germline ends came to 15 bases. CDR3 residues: CASSPSVAGSYNEQFF. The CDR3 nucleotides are TGTGCCAGCAGCCCCAGTGTCGCGGGGTCCTACAATGAGCAGTTCTTC.

The DNA of the CDR3 is TGTGCCAGCAACGCCGGGACTAGTCCGTACAATGAGCAGTTCTTC. This codes for CASNAGTSPYNEQFF. The V gene is TRBV6-6, the J gene TRBJ2-1, with TRBD2 matching 8 bases. V lost 7 bases to trimming and J lost 4 bases; unmatched junction nucleotides: 9. From germline, CDR1 is MNHNY and CDR2 SVGAGI (reference sequence). The CDR3 length is 15 residues.

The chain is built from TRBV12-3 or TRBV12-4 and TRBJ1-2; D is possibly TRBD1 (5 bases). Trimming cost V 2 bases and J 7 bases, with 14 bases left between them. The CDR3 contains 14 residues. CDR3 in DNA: TGTGCCAGCAGTTTATTACCAGGGAATCCTGGCTACACCTTC. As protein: CASSLLPGNPGYTF.